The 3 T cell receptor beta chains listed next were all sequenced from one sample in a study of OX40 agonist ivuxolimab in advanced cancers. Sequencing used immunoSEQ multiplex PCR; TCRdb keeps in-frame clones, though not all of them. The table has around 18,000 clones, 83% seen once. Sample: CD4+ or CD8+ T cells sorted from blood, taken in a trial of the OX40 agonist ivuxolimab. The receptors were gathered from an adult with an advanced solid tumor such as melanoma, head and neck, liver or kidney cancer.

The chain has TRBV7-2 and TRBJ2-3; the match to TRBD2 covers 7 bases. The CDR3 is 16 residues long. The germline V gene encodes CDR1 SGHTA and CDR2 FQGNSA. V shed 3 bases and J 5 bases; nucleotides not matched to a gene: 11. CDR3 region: CASSFKTGGNQDTQYF. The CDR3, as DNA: TGTGCCAGCAGCTTTAAGACGGGAGGAAATCAAGATACGCAGTATTTT.

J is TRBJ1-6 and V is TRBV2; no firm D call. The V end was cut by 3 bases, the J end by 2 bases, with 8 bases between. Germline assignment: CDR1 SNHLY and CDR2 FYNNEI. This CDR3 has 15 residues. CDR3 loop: CASSDIDAYNSPLHF. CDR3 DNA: TGTGCCAGCAGTGATATAGACGCCTATAATTCACCCCTCCACTTT. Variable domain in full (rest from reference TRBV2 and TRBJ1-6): EPEVTQTPSHQVTQMGQEVILRCVPISNHLYFYWYRQILGQKVEFLVSFYNNEISEKSEIFDDQFSVERPDGSNFTLKIRSTKLEDSAMYFCASSDIDAYNSPLHFGNGTRLTVT.

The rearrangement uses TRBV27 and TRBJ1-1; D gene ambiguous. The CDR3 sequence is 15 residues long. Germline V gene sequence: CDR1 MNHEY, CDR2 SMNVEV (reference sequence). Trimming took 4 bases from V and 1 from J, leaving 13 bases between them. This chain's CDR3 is CASSSTRPWNTEAFF. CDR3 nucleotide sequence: TGTGCCAGCAGTTCCACACGGCCGTGGAACACTGAAGCTTTCTTT.